The next 5 T cell receptor beta chains were all read from a single sample in a study of blood T cell repertoires in COVID-19. The repertoire was sequenced with immunoSEQ multiplex PCR; TCRdb's copy has only in-frame clones and lacks some. This table has approximately 70,000 clones, 75% to 80% appearing once. Input material: peripheral blood. Receptor source: a woman in her fifties or sixties with acute or convalescent COVID-19.

The chain joins TRBV7-2 to TRBJ2-1; D may be TRBD2 (7 bases). The CDR3 is 16 amino acids. The germline V and J ends were trimmed by 2 bases and 4 bases, with 15 bases remaining between them. Germline V gene data show CDR1 as SGHTA and CDR2 as FQGNSA. CDR3 sequence (DNA): TGTGCCAGCAGCTTACGTGGCGGGGGCCCTTACAATGAGCAGTTCTTC. Translated: CASSLRGGGPYNEQFF.

The V and J genes are TRBV3-1 (or the pseudogene TRBV3-2) and TRBJ1-2, with 8 bases fitting TRBD1. CDR1 LGHDT and CDR2 YNNKEL come from the germline V gene (reference sequence). The CDR3 is 14 amino acids. V lost 4 bases and J lost 3; bases outside the gene matches: 4. Here the CDR3 reads CASSPTGQDYGYTF. The CDR3 bases are TGTGCCAGCAGCCCTACGGGACAGGACTATGGCTACACCTTC.

On this clone itself: At one end, the junction sequence differs from germline, possibly due to a read error. This sequence joins TRBV4-3 and TRBJ1-4; D may be TRBD1 (5 bases). The CDR3 totals 18 residues. Germline V gene data show CDR1 as LGHNA and CDR2 as YSLEER. The DNA for the CDR3 is TGCGCCAGCAGCCAAGATGGGGCCACTTTAACGACTAGTGAAAAACTGTTTTTT. This sequence encodes CASSQDGATLTTSEKLFF.

This sequence joins TRBV5-4 and TRBJ1-6; TRBD1 agrees at 8 bases. Germline values: CDR1 SGHNT, CDR2 YYREEE (reference sequence). The CDR3 loop spans 14 amino acids. Losses at the gene ends were 3 bases for V and 6 bases for J; bases not matched to a gene: 2. CDR3 DNA: TGTGCCAGCAGCTCAGGGGGCCTTAATTCACCCCTCCACTTT. This sequence encodes CASSSGGLNSPLHF.

The rearrangement joins TRBV7-2 to TRBJ2-1; TRBD2 aligns across 7 bases. The CDR3 runs to 14 residues. The germline CDR1 and CDR2 sequences are SGHTA and FQGNSA. Losses at the gene ends were 6 bases for V and 7 bases for J; bases not matched to a gene: 9. Here the CDR3 reads CASRDPGLINEQFF. The CDR3 region has the DNA TGTGCCAGCAGAGATCCGGGACTAATAAATGAGCAGTTCTTC.